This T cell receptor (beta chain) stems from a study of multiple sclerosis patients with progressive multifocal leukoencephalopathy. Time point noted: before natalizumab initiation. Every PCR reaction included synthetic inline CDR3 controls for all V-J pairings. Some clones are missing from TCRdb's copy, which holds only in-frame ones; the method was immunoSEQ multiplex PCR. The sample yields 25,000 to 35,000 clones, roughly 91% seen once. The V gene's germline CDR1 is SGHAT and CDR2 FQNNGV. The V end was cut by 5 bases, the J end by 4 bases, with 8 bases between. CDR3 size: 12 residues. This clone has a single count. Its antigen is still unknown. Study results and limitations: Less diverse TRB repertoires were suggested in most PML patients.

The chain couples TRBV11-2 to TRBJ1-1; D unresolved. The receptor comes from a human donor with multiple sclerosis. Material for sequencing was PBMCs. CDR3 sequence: CASSLSSTEAFF. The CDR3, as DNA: TGTGCCAGCAGCCTAAGTAGCACTGAAGCTTTCTTT.